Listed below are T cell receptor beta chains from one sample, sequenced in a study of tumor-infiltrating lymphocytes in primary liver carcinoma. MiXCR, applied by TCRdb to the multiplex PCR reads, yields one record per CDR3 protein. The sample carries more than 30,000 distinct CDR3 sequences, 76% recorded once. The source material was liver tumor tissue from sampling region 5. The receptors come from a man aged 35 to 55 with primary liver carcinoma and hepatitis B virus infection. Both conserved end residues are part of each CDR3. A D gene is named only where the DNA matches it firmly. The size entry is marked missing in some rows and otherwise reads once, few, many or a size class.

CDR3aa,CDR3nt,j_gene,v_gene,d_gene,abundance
CAISESNSGANVLTF,TGTGCCATCAGTGAGTCTAACTCTGGGGCCAACGTTCTGACTTTC,TRBJ2-6,TRBV10-3,NA,NA
CASSRRGGTEAFF,TGTGCCAGCAGCCGGAGGGGGGGCACTGAAGCTTTCTTT,TRBJ1-1,TRBV6-5,NA,NA
CASSPSHNEQFF,TGTGCCAGCAGCCCCTCCCACAATGAGCAGTTCTTC,TRBJ2-1,TRBV11-2,NA,large
CASSYTDANYGYIF,TGTGCCAGCAGTTACACTGACGCTAACTATGGCTACATCTTC,TRBJ1-2,TRBV6-6,NA,few
CASSSRDRNTEAFF,TGTGCCAGCAGCTCGCGGGACAGGAACACTGAAGCTTTCTTT,TRBJ1-1,TRBV13,TRBD1,many
CAIKAATNEKPLF,TGTGCCATCAAAGCAGCAACTAATGAAAAACCGCTTTTT,TRBJ1-4,TRBV10-3,NA,NA
CVSSLDLGGWERYF,TGTGTCAGCAGTTTAGATCTTGGTGGATGGGAGCGGTACTTC,TRBJ2-7,TRBV11-2,NA,once
CASSRRGPTPPAKNTGELFF,TGTGCCAGCAGTCGGCGGGGACCCACCCCACCAGCGAAGAACACCGGGGAGCTGTTTTTC,TRBJ2-2,TRBV12-3/TRBV12-4,NA,NA
CASRDVYGYTF,TGTGCCAGCAGGGACGTTTATGGCTACACCTTC,TRBJ1-2,TRBV2,NA,many
CASRRQDLDERYF,TGTGCCAGCAGAAGACAGGACCTCGACGAGCGGTACTTC,TRBJ2-7,TRBV6-2/TRBV6-3,NA,NA
CASGFHGGRNNEQFF,TGTGCTAGTGGTTTCCATGGCGGGAGGAACAATGAGCAGTTCTTC,TRBJ2-1,TRBV12-5,TRBD2,NA
CASSLVVGYGYTF,TGTGCCAGCAGTTTAGTCGTCGGCTATGGCTACACCTTC,TRBJ1-2,TRBV12-3/TRBV12-4,NA,medium-sized
CASSYGPYSREQFF,TGTGCCAGCAGTTACGGGCCTTATAGCAGGGAGCAGTTCTTC,TRBJ2-1,TRBV6-2/TRBV6-3,NA,medium-sized
CASSEGTPYGHTF,TGTGCCAGCAGTGAAGGGACCCCGTATGGCCACACCTTC,TRBJ1-2,TRBV6-1,NA,once
CASSLLAGISEQFF,TGTGCCAGCAGCTTATTAGCGGGAATAAGTGAGCAATTCTTC,TRBJ2-1,TRBV11-2,TRBD2,once
CGSSLYGNYNGQFF,TGTGGCAGCAGTTTATACGGTAATTACAATGGGCAGTTCTTC,TRBJ2-1,TRBV12-3/TRBV12-4,NA,NA
CASWRTSGGFDEQYF,TGTGCAAGCTGGCGGACTAGCGGGGGGTTCGACGAGCAGTACTTC,TRBJ2-7,TRBV6-6,TRBD2,NA
CASSPGLTSWMTGFTDTQYF,TGTGCCAGCAGCCCCGGACTGACTAGCTGGATGACAGGGTTCACAGATACGCAATATTTT,TRBJ2-3,TRBV5-5,NA,NA
CAWITRGGTGELFF,TGTGCCTGGATCACCCGAGGGGGGACCGGGGAGCTGTTTTTT,TRBJ2-2,TRBV30,NA,many